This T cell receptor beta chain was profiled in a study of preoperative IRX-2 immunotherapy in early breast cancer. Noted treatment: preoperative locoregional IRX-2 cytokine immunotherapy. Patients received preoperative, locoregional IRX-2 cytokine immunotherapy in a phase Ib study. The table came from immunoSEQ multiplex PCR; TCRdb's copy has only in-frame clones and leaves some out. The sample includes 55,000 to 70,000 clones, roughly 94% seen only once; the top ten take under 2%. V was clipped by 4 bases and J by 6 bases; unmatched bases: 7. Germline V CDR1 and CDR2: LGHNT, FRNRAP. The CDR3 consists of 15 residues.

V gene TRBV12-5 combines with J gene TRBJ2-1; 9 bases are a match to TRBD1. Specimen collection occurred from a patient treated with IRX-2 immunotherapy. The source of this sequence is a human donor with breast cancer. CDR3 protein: CASGSPGQGGNEQFF. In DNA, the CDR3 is TGTGCTAGTGGTTCACCGGGACAGGGTGGCAATGAGCAGTTCTTC.